This T cell receptor beta chain was retrieved from a study of T-cell memory formation after mild COVID-19. The study's findings and limits: CD4/CD8 balance held among clones contracting day 15 to 85, and later expanders leaned CD4+. The CD4+ clones that contracted clustered mainly within CM and EM, and the CD8+ clones concentrated in EMRA. Memory from before infection featured some responding clones, which suggests cross-reactive memory joined.

TCRdb reprocessed the 5' RACE reads via MiXCR and lists one record per CDR3 protein. The data contain about 160,000 distinct CDR3 sequences, roughly 31% of them seen just once; the ten biggest clones take up around 12%. The CDR3 runs to 11 residues. Germline V gene sequence: CDR1 LNHNV, CDR2 YYDKDF (reference sequence). Trimming removed 3 bases from V and 5 bases from J, with 4 bases in between. This clonotype was seen only a few times. The antigen is unknown. This TCR was recovered from an adult woman who had mild COVID-19 (a few samples of this study predate the infection). Cell type and time point are not known. The sample consisted of PBMCs or a T cell subset sorted from them (not recorded which). The chain has TRBV15 and TRBJ2-5; D gene unclear. DNA for the CDR3: TGTGCCACCAGCAGCCAGGAGACCCAGTACTTC. This gives the protein CATSSQETQYF. Full variable domain (remainder filled in from reference TRBV15 and TRBJ2-5): DAMVIQNPRYQVTQFGKPVTLSCSQTLNHNVMYWYQQKSSQAPKLLFHYYDKDFNNEADTPDNFQSRRPNTSFCFLDIRSPGLGDTAMYLCATSSQETQYFGPGTRLLVL.